This is a list of T cell receptor beta chains from one sample in a study of blood T cell repertoires in COVID-19. The assay was immunoSEQ multiplex PCR, and TCRdb's table has in-frame clones only and misses some. This sample carries a few hundred thousand clones, 70% to 90% of them seen once, and the ten largest clones take roughly 1.7%. The sequenced sample was PBMCs or T cells enriched from blood (not recorded which). The receptors come from a woman between 50 and 59 years old who had recovered from COVID-19. The conserved cysteine and the conserved F or W are not part of the CDR3 here.

TRBJ2-5	TRBV10-3	AIGGAGQETQY
TRBJ2-2	TRBV11-3	ASSSSATSGELF
TRBJ1-6	TRBV28	ASSLGAQGRSSPLH
TRBJ2-3	TRBV18	ASSPPGLAGTDTQY
TRBJ1-5	TRBV19	ASRIRTGGYSNQPQH
TRBJ2-1	TRBV3-1/TRBV3-2	ASSQGGLAGRYEQF
TRBJ2-7	TRBV27	ASRVRGPSNEQY
TRBJ2-2	TRBV18	ASSSTVTSGSFGELF
TRBJ2-1	TRBV3-1/TRBV3-2	ASSHLPGQGAGNEQF
TRBJ2-5	TRBV6-5	ASSQRLYGETQY
TRBJ2-5	TRBV18	ASSSTDGFYKELADAEETQY
TRBJ2-5	TRBV6-5	ASSYWDREETQY
TRBJ2-7	TRBV5-4	ASSPGLGRGFSEQY
TRBJ2-5	TRBV7-8	ASSLALTGVETQY
TRBJ1-2	TRBV29-1	SVAPGINYGYT
TRBJ1-1	TRBV10-3	AISPNSAGNTEAF
TRBJ2-7	TRBV19	ASSIRGLPYEQY
TRBJ1-6	TRBV7-2	ASSPVPSSYNSPLH
TRBJ1-1	TRBV6-1	ASSEFLGTRWAEAF
TRBJ2-5	TRBV28	ASSLLAPETQY
TRBJ2-5	TRBV5-1	ASSLTTIQETQY
TRBJ2-5	TRBV2	ASTRTTGVGETQY
TRBJ1-3	TRBV2	ASSELWGDLPGNTIY
TRBJ2-3	TRBV7-2	ASSASSTSGRKADTQY
TRBJ2-4	TRBV30	ALSGTFNIQY
TRBJ2-3	TRBV18	ASTPPSEQADTQY
TRBJ2-2	TRBV2	ASRTTGTGELF
TRBJ2-1	TRBV9	ASSPLAGGTNEQF
TRBJ1-4	TRBV4-2	ASSPTISSNEKLF
TRBJ2-5	TRBV3-1/TRBV3-2	ASSRGGTSGVRETQY
TRBJ2-1	TRBV29-1	SVASGTGTYNEQF
TRBJ1-2	TRBV28	ASYGTLSGYT
TRBJ1-5	TRBV15	ATSTRDSFGQPQH
TRBJ2-5	TRBV5-4	ASSLRTSGQETQY
TRBJ2-7	TRBV7-8	ASSLMTGVVYEQY
TRBJ2-3	TRBV28	ASRLLATITDTQY
TRBJ2-2	TRBV14	ASSQQLAGGTGELF
TRBJ1-1	TRBV5-8	ASSLDRNTEAF
TRBJ2-7	TRBV7-9	ASSRTGKHEQY
TRBJ2-7	TRBV7-6	ASGGLSSYEQY
TRBJ2-1	TRBV6-5	ASSYSRQGFNEQF
TRBJ2-5	TRBV20-1	SASSSGAVGETQY
TRBJ2-5	TRBV5-1	ASSLAGTGITETQY
TRBJ1-6	TRBV27	ASSLKGTGASPLH
TRBJ1-6	TRBV27	ASRPDRDRGRSPLH
TRBJ2-3	TRBV7-9	ASSRSGLASLTDTQY
TRBJ2-3	TRBV7-9	ASSLVRGGTDTQY
TRBJ1-5	TRBV27	ASSGSPGDSNQPQH
TRBJ1-2	TRBV19	ASSPNRSYGYT
TRBJ1-1	TRBV4-2	ASSQELLRDEAF
TRBJ1-1	TRBV12-3/TRBV12-4	ASRAGEGIGAF
TRBJ1-4	TRBV28	ASSGGRDRDEKLF
TRBJ1-5	TRBV15	ATSREGIRRTRGNQPQH
TRBJ2-7	TRBV12-3/TRBV12-4	ASSLGRPHEQY